This T cell receptor beta chain was captured in a study of cytomegalovirus exposure and HLA in healthy donors. The PCR made use of 60 Vbeta and 13 Jbeta primers. Libraries were prepared by immunoSEQ multiplex PCR; TCRdb keeps only in-frame clonotypes and omits some of them. In total, the table holds around 210,000 clones. CDR1 is MNHNY and CDR2 is SVGAGI in the germline V gene (reference sequence). There are 14 residues in the CDR3. Trimming removed 4 bases at V and 5 bases at J, with 15 bases between. This clonotype was sampled from a woman in her twenties or thirties in good health and CMV-seropositive. The chain recombines TRBV6-6 with TRBJ2-7, with D possibly being TRBD2 (5 bases). Sequenced material: PBMCs. Here the CDR3 reads CASSFPEAGHEQYF. DNA for the CDR3: TGTGCCAGCAGTTTCCCAGAGGCGGGTCACGAGCAGTACTTC.